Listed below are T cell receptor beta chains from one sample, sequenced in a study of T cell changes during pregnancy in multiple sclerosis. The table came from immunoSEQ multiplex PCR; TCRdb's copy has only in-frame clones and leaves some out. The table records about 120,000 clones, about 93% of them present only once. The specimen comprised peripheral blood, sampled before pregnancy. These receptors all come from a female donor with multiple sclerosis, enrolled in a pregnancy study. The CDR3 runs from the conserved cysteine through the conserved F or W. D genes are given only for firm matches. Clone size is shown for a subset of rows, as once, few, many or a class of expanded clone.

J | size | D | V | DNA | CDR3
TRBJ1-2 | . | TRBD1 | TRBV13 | TGTGCCAGCAGCTTAGTACAGGGGAACTATGGCTACACCTTC | CASSLVQGNYGYTF
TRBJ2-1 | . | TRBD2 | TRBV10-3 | TGTGCCATCAAGGCTAGCGGGGGTTACAATGAGCAGTTCTTC | CAIKASGGYNEQFF
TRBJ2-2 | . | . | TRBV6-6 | TGTGCCAGCAGTTACGGGCAGTCAACCGGGGAGCTGTTTTTT | CASSYGQSTGELFF
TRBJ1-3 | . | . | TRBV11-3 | TGTGCCAGCAGCCGCAAGGGGTATTCTGGAAACACCATATATTTT | CASSRKGYSGNTIYF
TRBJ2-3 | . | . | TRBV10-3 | TGTGCCATCTCCAGTCTGGGAGGCTCTAGCACAGATACGCAGTATTTT | CAISSLGGSSTDTQYF
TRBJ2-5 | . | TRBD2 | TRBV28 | TGTGCCAGCAGTTTCACTAGCGGGAGGACGGAGACCCAGTACTTC | CASSFTSGRTETQYF
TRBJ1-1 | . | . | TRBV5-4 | TGTGCCAGCAGCTTTCGACCGAGGGCTGAAGCTTTCTTT | CASSFRPRAEAFF
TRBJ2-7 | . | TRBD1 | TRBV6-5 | TGTGCCAGCAGTTACTCGGACAGGGGGCGCGAGCAGTACTTC | CASSYSDRGREQYF
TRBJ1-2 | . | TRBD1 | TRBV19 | TGTGCCAGCACGACAGGGAACTATGGCTACACCTTC | CASTTGNYGYTF
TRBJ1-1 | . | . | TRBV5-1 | TGCGCCAGCAGCTTGGCCCCCGGGGACACTGAAGCTTTCTTT | CASSLAPGDTEAFF
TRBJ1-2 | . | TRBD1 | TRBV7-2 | TGTGCCAGCAGCTTAACAGGGGCTAACTATGGCTACACCTTC | CASSLTGANYGYTF
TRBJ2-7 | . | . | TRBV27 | TGTGCCAGCAGTTCTCGGGGTCTGGGCGAGCAGTACTTC | CASSSRGLGEQYF
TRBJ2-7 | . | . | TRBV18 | TGTGCCAGCTCCGCCGTTCGTGTTAGGAACAGCCAACTCTACGAGCAGTACTTC | CASSAVRVRNSQLYEQYF
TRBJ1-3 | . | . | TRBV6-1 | TGTGCCAGCAGTGAAGTGGGGAGAATCTCTGGAAACACCATATATTTT | CASSEVGRISGNTIYF
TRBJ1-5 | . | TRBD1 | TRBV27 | TGTGCCAGCAGTCCCCGGGGGACAGGGAGCAATCAGCCCCAGCATTTT | CASSPRGTGSNQPQHF
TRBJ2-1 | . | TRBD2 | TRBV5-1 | TGCGCCAGCAGCTTTCGGTCGGGGGGGGTCAGCTACAATGAGCAGTTCTTC | CASSFRSGGVSYNEQFF
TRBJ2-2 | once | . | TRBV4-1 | TGCGCCAGCAGCCAATTATTATCACCCACGGCCGGGGAGCTGTTTTTT | CASSQLLSPTAGELFF
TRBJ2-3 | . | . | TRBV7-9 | TGTGCCAGCAGCTTAGTTACGGGGTCGGGCGGGGATACGCAGTATTTT | CASSLVTGSGGDTQYF
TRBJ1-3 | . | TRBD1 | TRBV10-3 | TGTGCCATCAGGGGACAGGGGATCTCTGGAAACACCATATATTTT | CAIRGQGISGNTIYF
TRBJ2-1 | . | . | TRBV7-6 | TGTGCCAGCAGCTTACGGCGGGAAGGCTCCTACAATGAGCAGTTCTTC | CASSLRREGSYNEQFF
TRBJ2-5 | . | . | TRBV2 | TGTGCCTGGGGGGAAGAGACCCAGTACTTC | CAWGEETQYF
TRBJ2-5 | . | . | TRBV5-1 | TGCGCCAGCAGCTTGGGCTACTCCGCGACCGGTGGCGGGCAACAAGAGACCCAGTACTTC | CASSLGYSATGGGQQETQYF
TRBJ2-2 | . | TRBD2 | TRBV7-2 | TGTGCCAGCAGCACTCTAGCGGTTTACACCGGGGAGCTGTTTTTT | CASSTLAVYTGELFF
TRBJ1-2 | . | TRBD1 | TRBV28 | TGTGCCAGCAGGGGACAGGGGGCCGACTATGGCTACACCTTC | CASRGQGADYGYTF
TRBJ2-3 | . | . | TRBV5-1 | TGCGCCAGCAGTTGGCGCGGGGGCGAGACAGATACGCAGTATTTT | CASSWRGGETDTQYF
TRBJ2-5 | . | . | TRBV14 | TGTGCCAGCAGCCAACTAGCGTCCCAAGAGACCCAGTACTTC | CASSQLASQETQYF
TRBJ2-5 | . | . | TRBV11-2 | TGTGCCAGCAGCCCCCGGCCAGGGGCCGGGGAGACCCAGTACTTC | CASSPRPGAGETQYF
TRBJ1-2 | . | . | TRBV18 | TGTGCCAGCTCACCTCTACGGGGAGAGACTAACTATGGCTACACCTTC | CASSPLRGETNYGYTF
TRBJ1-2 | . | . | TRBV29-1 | TGCAGCGTTGAGCAGGGAAGCTATGGCTACACCTTC | CSVEQGSYGYTF
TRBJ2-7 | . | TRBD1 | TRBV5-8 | TGTGCCAGCCCCTGGGGGACAGGAGTCTCCTACGAGCAGTACTTC | CASPWGTGVSYEQYF
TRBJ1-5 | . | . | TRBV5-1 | TGCGCCAGCAGCTCGTATGTTAATCAGCCCCAGCATTTT | CASSSYVNQPQHF
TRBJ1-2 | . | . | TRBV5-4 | TGTGCCAGCAGCCTCCAGGGAATCCATGGCTACACCTTC | CASSLQGIHGYTF
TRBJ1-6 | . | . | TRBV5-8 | TGTGCCAGCAGCTTGGGCAGAAATTCACCCCTCCACTTT | CASSLGRNSPLHF
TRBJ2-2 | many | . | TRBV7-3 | TGTGCCAGCAGCTTAAGTGGGCGTGGTGGGGAGCTGTTTTTT | CASSLSGRGGELFF
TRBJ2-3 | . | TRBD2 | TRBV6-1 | TGTGCCAGCAGTGAAAGGACTAGCGGGGGGGGTCTCCGCACAGATACGCAGTATTTT | CASSERTSGGGLRTDTQYF
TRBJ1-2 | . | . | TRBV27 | TGTGCCAGCAGTCCCTCCGGGAGCTACTATGGCTACACCTTC | CASSPSGSYYGYTF
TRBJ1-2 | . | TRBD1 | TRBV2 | TGTGCCAGCAGTGAAGCGAGGGACAGTCAATTTCATGGCTACACCTTC | CASSEARDSQFHGYTF
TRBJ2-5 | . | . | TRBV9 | TGTGCCAGCAGCTCGGGGGTTTACCAAGAGACCCAGTACTTC | CASSSGVYQETQYF
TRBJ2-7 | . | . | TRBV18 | TGTGCCAGCTCACCACCGCAGGGATCAAACGAGCAGTACTTC | CASSPPQGSNEQYF
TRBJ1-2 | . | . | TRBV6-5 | TGTGCCAGCAGCCAGGGCCACTATGGCTACACCTTC | CASSQGHYGYTF
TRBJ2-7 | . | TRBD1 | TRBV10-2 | TGCGCCAGCGGTCTAGGGACAGGGACCTACGAGCAGTACTTC | CASGLGTGTYEQYF
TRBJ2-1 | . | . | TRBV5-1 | TGCGCCAGCAGCCTTACACGGGATGAGCAGTTCTTC | CASSLTRDEQFF
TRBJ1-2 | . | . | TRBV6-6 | TGTGCCAGCAGTTATCAGGAGGATGGCTACACCTTC | CASSYQEDGYTF
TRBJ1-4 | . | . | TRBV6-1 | TGTGCCAGCAGTGCGGAAGCAGGGGCCATTAGCCTTCTTTTTTTT | CASSAEAGAISLLFF
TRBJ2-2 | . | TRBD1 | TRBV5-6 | TGTGCCAGCAGCTTGCCAGGGACAGGGTTTCCCGGGGAGCTGTTTTTT | CASSLPGTGFPGELFF
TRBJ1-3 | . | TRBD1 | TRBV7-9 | TGTGCCAGCAGCTGGGACAGTTCAGGAAACACCATATATTTT | CASSWDSSGNTIYF
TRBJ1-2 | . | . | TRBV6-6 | TGTGCCAGCACCGGACAGACCCTCTCCAACTATGGCTACACCTTC | CASTGQTLSNYGYTF
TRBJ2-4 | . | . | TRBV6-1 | TGTGCCACCTTAGGCACGGGGGCCAAAAACATTCAGTACTTC | CATLGTGAKNIQYF
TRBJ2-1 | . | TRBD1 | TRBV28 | TGTGCCAGCAGTTTAGGCACAGGGGATTACAATGAGCAGTTCTTC | CASSLGTGDYNEQFF
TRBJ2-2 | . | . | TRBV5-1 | TGCGCCAGCAGCCCCCGACAGGAGCACTACACCGGGGAGCTGTTTTTT | CASSPRQEHYTGELFF
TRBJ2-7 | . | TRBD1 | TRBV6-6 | TGTGCCAGCAGCAAGGGACAGGGCCCCTACGAGCAGTACTTC | CASSKGQGPYEQYF
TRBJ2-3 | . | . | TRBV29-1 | TGCAACGTTGTCCCAGGCACAGATACGCAGTATTTT | CNVVPGTDTQYF
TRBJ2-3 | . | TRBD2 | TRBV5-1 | TGCGCCAGCAGCCGGACGGGCGGGAGGAACACAGATACGCAGTATTTT | CASSRTGGRNTDTQYF